This entry lists 27 T cell receptor beta chains sequenced from one sample in a study of Graves' ophthalmopathy and Graves' hyperthyroidism listed by TCRdb under 2018. Instrument on record: Illumina HiSeq 2000. TCR beta CDR3 regions were amplified from RNA transcripts for repertoire sequencing. The first round was an RT-PCR using HTBI primers with the Qiagen OneStep RT-PCR kit, and this first round was followed by a second-round multiplex PCR, then size selection and purification. The raw public reads went through TCRdb reprocessing: fastp at Q25, MiXCR clone calling, in-frame beta chains kept. Rows with a matching CDR3 protein are joined into one entry that keeps the most common DNA and genes. For this sample there are approximately 480,000 distinct CDR3 sequences; roughly 14% appear just once. The ten largest clones represent 9.8% of the sample. Sequencing was carried out using blood. The receptors were sampled from a woman aged 30 to 39 with Graves' ophthalmopathy. Donor details come from another sample of the same person, matched by shared clones.

The sample holds many counts of this clonotype. This chain joins TRBV27 and TRBJ1-3; D not resolved. The CDR3 contains 14 residues. The V end lost 2 bases, the J end lost 0 bases, and 5 bases lay between the germline ends. CDR1 MNHEY and CDR2 SMNVEV come from the germline V gene (reference sequence). The CDR3 spells CASSLRSSGNTIYF. In nucleotides, the CDR3 is TGTGCCAGCAGTTTAAGGAGCTCTGGAAACACCATATATTTT.

This clonotype occurred many times. The V gene is TRBV27, the J gene TRBJ2-7; D tentatively fits TRBD1 or TRBD2 (5 bases each). The V gene's germline CDR1 is MNHEY and CDR2 SMNVEV (reference sequence). V was pared by 0 bases and J by 6 bases, with 15 bases between. The CDR3 is 15 residues long. The CDR3 DNA follows: TGTGCCAGCAGTTTATCGGGGGTAACGAGGAGCGAGCAGTACTTC. Protein: CASSLSGVTRSEQYF.

This clonotype was found many times. This chain joins TRBV12-3 or TRBV12-4 and TRBJ2-7; D may match TRBD1 or TRBD2 (7 bases each). V was clipped by 6 bases and J by 3 bases, with 12 bases between them. This CDR3 has 13 residues. The CDR3 coding sequence is TGTGCCAGCAGCCGCAGGGGGGGCTACGAGCAGTACTTC. Its protein is CASSRRGGYEQYF.

This clonotype was counted at least ten times. This chain joins TRBV2 and TRBJ1-1; 8 bases line up with TRBD1. In germline, CDR1 is SNHLY, CDR2 FYNNEI. The ends lost 3 bases at V and 0 bases at J; junction bases unmatched: 3. CDR3 size: 15 residues. This chain's CDR3 is CASSEGRGLNTEAFF. In DNA, the CDR3 is TGTGCCAGCAGTGAGGGCAGGGGGCTGAACACTGAAGCTTTCTTT.

The chain uses TRBV5-1 and TRBJ2-7; 8 bases are shared with TRBD2. Germline CDR1 is SGHRS and CDR2 is YFSETQ. This CDR3 comprises 15 residues. V lost 2 bases, J lost 0 bases, and 4 bases stayed unmatched. In nucleotides, the CDR3 is TGCGCCAGCAGCTTACGAGCGGGAGACTCCTACGAGCAGTACTTC. This gives the protein CASSLRAGDSYEQYF.

Ten or more counts support this clonotype. This chain's CDR3 is CSARLTGTTETQYF. The CDR3 bases are TGCAGTGCTAGGCTAACCGGGACAACGGAGACCCAGTACTTC. The rearrangement uses TRBV20-1 and TRBJ2-5; perhaps TRBD1 as D (6 bases). This CDR3 is built from 14 residues. Trimming cost V 3 bases and J 5 bases, with 16 bases left between them. Germline V CDR1 and CDR2: DFQATT, SNEGSKA (reference sequence).

This clonotype has ten or more counts. The chain is built from TRBV6-5 and TRBJ1-5; a weak D match, TRBD1 (6 bases). Trimming took off 5 bases at V and 5 bases at J, with 7 bases between the two ends. The germline V gene has CDR1 MNHEY and CDR2 SVGAGI. The CDR3 is 12 amino acids. The CDR3 DNA is TGTGCCAGCAGTCGACAGGATCAGCCCCAGCATTTT. Encoded protein: CASSRQDQPQHF.

The rearrangement links TRBV19 to TRBJ1-2, with D uncertain. CDR3 length: 12 amino acids. Germline-derived CDR1 and CDR2 are LNHDA and SQIVND (reference sequence). V was shortened by 3 bases and J by 1 base, with 3 bases between the two germline ends. The CDR3 loop is CASSMLNYGYTF. CDR3 nucleotides: TGTGCCAGTAGTATGCTTAACTATGGCTACACCTTC.

This clonotype was recorded many times. The chain employs TRBV5-1 and TRBJ2-7; 7 bases are shared with TRBD1. This CDR3 is 15 amino acids long. With 1 base clipped from V and 2 bases from J, the junction kept 6 bases outside the gene matches. From germline, CDR1 is SGHRS and CDR2 YFSETQ. DNA for the CDR3: TGCGCCAGCAGCTTGTGGGACAGTCAGGCCTACGAGCAGTACTTC. It encodes CASSLWDSQAYEQYF.

In this sample, this clonotype turned up many times. CDR3 in DNA: TGCAGCGTTGCCGGGACTGGCGAGCAGTACTTC. It is translated as CSVAGTGEQYF. This rearrangement joins TRBV29-1 to TRBJ2-7, with D possibly being TRBD2 (6 bases). V lost 4 bases and J 6 bases, leaving 10 bases between the germline ends. There are 11 residues in the CDR3. Germline CDR1 reads SQVTM; CDR2 reads ANQGSEA.

This clonotype was recorded a few times. V gene TRBV5-5 combines with J gene TRBJ1-1; a weak D match, TRBD1 (6 bases). Deletions cut 2 bases from V and 5 bases from J, with 13 bases between. CDR1 is SGHKS, CDR2 YYEKEE, per germline (reference sequence). The CDR3 has 14 residues. The CDR3 DNA reads as TGTGCCAGCAGCTTTTACAGGAGGGGGACTGAAGCTTTCTTT. It yields the protein CASSFYRRGTEAFF.

This clonotype was recorded at least ten times. This rearrangement joins TRBV30 to TRBJ1-1, with D hard to call. Trimming removed 1 base at V and 8 bases at J, with 8 bases between. Germline V gene data show CDR1 as GTSNPN and CDR2 as SVGIG (reference sequence). The length of the CDR3 is 11 residues. CDR3 loop: CAWSDVTEAFF. CDR3 nucleotide sequence: TGTGCCTGGAGTGATGTCACGGAAGCTTTCTTT.

This clonotype was detected ten times or more. The chain recombines TRBV5-5 with TRBJ2-5; D ambiguous. V gave up 2 bases and J gave up 8 bases, with 16 bases separating them. The CDR3 loop spans 14 amino acids. Looked up from germline, CDR1 is SGHKS and CDR2 is YYEKEE (reference sequence). The CDR3 reads CASSFGPYLRTQYF. DNA for the CDR3: TGTGCCAGCAGCTTCGGACCGTATCTCCGCACCCAGTACTTC.

This clonotype was seen ten or more times. The chain carries TRBV9 and TRBJ1-5; D ambiguous. This CDR3 comprises 15 residues. The V gene's germline CDR1 is SGDLS and CDR2 YYNGEE. The V end lost 0 bases, the J end lost 0 bases, and 7 bases lay between the germline ends. The CDR3 DNA sequence: TGTGCCAGCAGCGTAGCCCCCGATAGCAATCAGCCCCAGCATTTT. It encodes CASSVAPDSNQPQHF.

The sample holds many counts of this clonotype. V and J are TRBV6-1 and TRBJ2-7; TRBD2 agrees at 7 bases. The V and J ends lost 3 bases and 2 bases, in that order; junction bases with no gene match: 4. CDR3 length equals 14 residues. The germline CDR1 and CDR2 sequences are MNHNS and SASEGT. The CDR3 sequence is CASSDGLGPYEQYF. DNA for the CDR3: TGTGCCAGCAGTGATGGACTAGGCCCCTACGAGCAGTACTTC.

There are many counts of this clonotype. V usage is TRBV10-2 and J usage is TRBJ1-2, with D perhaps TRBD1 (5 bases). The V end was cut by 8 bases, the J end by 2 bases, with 6 bases between. This CDR3 is built from 11 residues. Germline V gives CDR1 WSHSY, CDR2 SAAADI. CDR3 in amino acids: CASQGNYGYTF. The CDR3 nucleotides are TGCGCCAGCCAGGGAAACTATGGCTACACCTTC.

This clonotype was recorded many times. This chain uses TRBV12-3 or TRBV12-4 with TRBJ1-5; D unclear. V lost 1 base and J lost 5, with 9 bases in between. There are 14 residues in the CDR3. The CDR3 protein is CASSLGIRDQPQHF. The CDR3, as DNA: TGTGCCAGCAGTTTAGGGATTCGGGATCAGCCCCAGCATTTT.

This clonotype occurred many times. The V call is TRBV7-6, the J call TRBJ2-5, with TRBD1 identical over 11 bases. CDR3 length equals 15 residues. V dropped 7 bases and J dropped 5; count of bases not matched to a gene: 9. Germline V CDR1 and CDR2: SGHVS, FNYEAQ. The CDR3 loop reads CASTIGTGGGETQYF. CDR3 DNA: TGTGCCAGCACCATCGGGACAGGGGGGGGGGAGACCCAGTACTTC. The full variable domain, with the rest looked up from reference TRBV7-6 and TRBJ2-5, is GAGVSQSPRYKVTKRGQDVALRCDPISGHVSLYWYRQALGQGPEFLTYFNYEAQQDKSGLPNDRFSAERPEGSISTLTIQRTEQRDSAMYRCASTIGTGGGETQYFGPGTRLLVL.

To note about this clonotype: Given a much more abundant clone one base away, this may be a read error. The V gene is TRBV27, the J gene TRBJ1-5; maybe TRBD1 (5 bases). This CDR3 comprises 15 residues. Per the germline V gene, CDR1 is MNHEY and CDR2 is SMNVEV (reference sequence). CDR3 sequence (DNA): TGTGCCAGCAGTGAGGGGCGGCCTTGGTTCGAGCCCCAGCGTTTT. Translating gives CASSEGRPWFEPQRF.

The chain is built from TRBV6-1 and TRBJ1-2; D call uncertain. The CDR3 extends over 11 amino acids. V gave up 6 bases and J gave up 5 bases, with 7 bases separating them. Germline values: CDR1 MNHNS, CDR2 SASEGT. For the CDR3, the DNA is TGTGCCAGCAGAAAACATTATGGCTACACCTTC. Translation: CASRKHYGYTF.

This clonotype was observed at least ten times. The V gene is TRBV28, the J gene TRBJ2-5, with D perhaps TRBD1 or TRBD2 (5 bases each). The CDR3 contains 15 residues. Trimming removed 8 bases at V and 2 bases at J, with 18 bases between. CDR1 is MDHEN and CDR2 is SYDVKM in the germline V gene. CDR3 amino acids: CASGGGSTIQETQYF. The DNA for the CDR3 is TGTGCCAGCGGGGGTGGAAGTACAATACAAGAGACCCAGTACTTC.

The rearrangement joins TRBV11-2 to TRBJ2-7, with D hard to call. CDR1 and CDR2 (germline): SGHAT, FQNNGV. This CDR3 contains 15 residues. Trimming took off 3 bases at V and 2 bases at J, with 14 bases between the two ends. CDR3: CASSFGRYFTYEQYF. In nucleotides, the CDR3 is TGTGCCAGCAGCTTCGGCAGGTACTTTACCTACGAGCAGTACTTC. The full variable domain, in which reference TRBV11-2 and TRBJ2-7 provide the parts outside the CDR3, is EAGVAQSPRYKIIEKRQSVAFWCNPISGHATLYWYQQILGQGPKLLIQFQNNGVVDDSQLPKDRFSAERLKGVDSTLKIQPAKLEDSAVYLCASSFGRYFTYEQYFGPGTRLTVT.

This clonotype was seen ten or more times. The chain employs TRBV11-2 and TRBJ1-2; D ambiguous. The germline V gene has CDR1 SGHAT and CDR2 FQNNGV. V gave up 5 bases and J gave up 6 bases, with 7 bases separating them. CDR3 length equals 11 residues. Here the CDR3 reads CASSARDGYTF. The CDR3, as DNA: TGTGCCAGCAGCGCTAGAGATGGCTACACCTTC.

This clonotype has just a few counts. With a much larger clone just one base away, this may be a read error. The gene calls are TRBV20-1 and TRBJ1-6, with D tentatively TRBD1 (5 bases). This CDR3 comprises 14 residues. Germline values: CDR1 DFQATT, CDR2 SNEGSKA (reference sequence). Here the CDR3 DNA reads TGCAGTGCTCCCCGGGGGGAGGGGACTTCACACCTCCACTTT. It yields the protein CSAPRGEGTSHLHF.

The chain couples TRBV29-1 to TRBJ2-5, with TRBD1 matching 9 bases. This CDR3 comprises 13 residues. V lost 4 bases to trimming and J lost 1 base; unmatched junction nucleotides: 1. The germline V gene has CDR1 SQVTM and CDR2 ANQGSEA. For the CDR3, the DNA is TGCAGCGTTGTGGGACAGGGCCAAGAGACCCAGTACTTC. Translating gives CSVVGQGQETQYF.

In its sample, this clonotype was seen many times. This chain connects TRBV6-1 to TRBJ1-2; maybe TRBD1 (6 bases). Trimming shortened V by 6 bases and J by 7 bases, and 18 bases separated the two germline ends. The CDR3 consists of 14 residues. From germline, CDR1 is MNHNS and CDR2 SASEGT. CDR3 protein: CASSKWGAETGYTF. CDR3 nucleotides: TGTGCCAGCAGCAAGTGGGGGGCGGAAACTGGCTACACCTTC.

The chain links TRBV6-1 to TRBJ2-7; D might be TRBD1 or TRBD2, each matching 5 bases. This CDR3 spans 13 amino acids. Germline V CDR1 and CDR2: MNHNS, SASEGT. V was pared by 7 bases and J by 2 bases, with 12 bases between. CDR3 loop: CASNPRDPYEQYF. The CDR3 nucleotides are TGTGCCAGCAATCCGAGGGACCCCTACGAGCAGTACTTC.